The 6 T cell receptor beta chains below come from one sample, sequenced in a study of blood T cell repertoires in COVID-19. Profiled with immunoSEQ multiplex PCR; TCRdb holds only in-frame clones, not every one. The profile shows hundreds of thousands of clones, just under 90% of them singletons. The specimen sequenced was PBMCs or T cells enriched from blood (not recorded which). Source of these receptors: a woman under 40 who had recovered from COVID-19.

This sequence joins TRBV25-1 and TRBJ2-7; 7 nucleotides align to TRBD1. CDR1 and CDR2 (germline): MGHDK, SYGVNS. The CDR3 covers 16 residues. The trim removed 3 bases at V and 2 bases at J, leaving 10 bases unmatched. CDR3 coding DNA: TGTGCCAGCAGTGATTCTCCCTGGACAGGAACCTACGAGCAGTACTTC. It is translated as CASSDSPWTGTYEQYF.

In the case of this clone: Other DNA sequences in the sample encode the same CDR3. V gene TRBV19 combines with J gene TRBJ2-1; 10 bases match TRBD2. Germline CDR1 is LNHDA and CDR2 is SQIVND (reference sequence). The CDR3 consists of 15 residues. Trimming took 5 bases from V and 0 from J; bases not matched to a gene: 1. The CDR3 spells CASSSSGSSYNEQFF. The CDR3 nucleotides read TGTGCCAGTAGTTCTAGCGGGAGCTCCTACAATGAGCAGTTCTTC. The whole variable domain, remainder taken from reference TRBV19 and TRBJ2-1, is DGGITQSPKYLFRKEGQNVTLSCEQNLNHDAMYWYRQDPGQGLRLIYYSQIVNDFQKGDIAEGYSVSREKKESFPLTVTSAQKNPTAFYLCASSSSGSSYNEQFFGPGTRLTVL.

In its sample, this clone was seen a few times. The chain joins TRBV5-1 to TRBJ2-7; D uncertain. V shed 0 bases and J shed 7 bases, with 17 bases lying between them. The CDR3 sequence is 15 residues long. Germline V lookup: CDR1 SGHRS, CDR2 YFSETQ. The CDR3 spells CASSLESSSISEQYF. CDR3 DNA: TGCGCCAGCAGCTTGGAAAGTAGTTCCATTTCAGAGCAGTACTTC.

The V gene is TRBV13, the J gene TRBJ2-7; the D gene is possibly TRBD2 (6 bases). Per germline, CDR1 PRHDT and CDR2 FYEKMQ (reference sequence). The CDR3 consists of 15 residues. V was cut by 6 bases and J by 3 bases, with 18 bases left in between. This CDR3 reads CASSSGTGGFYEQYF. CDR3 coding DNA: TGTGCCAGCAGTTCCGGGACCGGAGGGTTCTACGAGCAGTACTTC.

The genes are TRBV30 and TRBJ2-7; maybe TRBD2 (5 bases). Germline V lookup: CDR1 GTSNPN, CDR2 SVGIG (reference sequence). Trimming shortened V by 2 bases and J by 0 bases, and 20 bases separated the two germline ends. The CDR3 runs to 17 residues. The CDR3 protein is CAWSFGKWSYSSYEQYF. CDR3 nucleotides: TGTGCCTGGAGTTTCGGGAAGTGGTCTTACAGCTCCTACGAGCAGTACTTC.

V gene TRBV27 combines with J gene TRBJ2-7; the match to TRBD2 covers 15 bases. Germline V gives CDR1 MNHEY, CDR2 SMNVEV (reference sequence). The V and J ends lost 1 base and 7 bases, in that order; junction bases with no gene match: 11. This CDR3 has 18 residues. CDR3 sequence: CASSLLGTSGRSPSEQYF. CDR3 bases: TGTGCCAGCAGTTTATTGGGGACTAGCGGGAGGTCCCCGTCTGAGCAGTACTTC.